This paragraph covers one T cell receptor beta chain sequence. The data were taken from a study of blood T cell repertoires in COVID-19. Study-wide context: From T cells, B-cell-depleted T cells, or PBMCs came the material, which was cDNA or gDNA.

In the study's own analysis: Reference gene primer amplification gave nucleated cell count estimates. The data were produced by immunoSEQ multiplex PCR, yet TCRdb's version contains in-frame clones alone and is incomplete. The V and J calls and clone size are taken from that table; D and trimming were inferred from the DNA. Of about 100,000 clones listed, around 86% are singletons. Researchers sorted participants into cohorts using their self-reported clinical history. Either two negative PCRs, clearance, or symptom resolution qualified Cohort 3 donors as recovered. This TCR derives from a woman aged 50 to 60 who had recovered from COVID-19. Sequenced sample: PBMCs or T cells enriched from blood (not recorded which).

The CDR3 DNA sequence: TGTGCCAGCAGCCCCCGGTTCTATGGCTACACCTTC. Its protein is CASSPRFYGYTF. V gene TRBV28 combines with J gene TRBJ1-2; unclear D gene. Deletions cut 6 bases from V and 4 bases from J, with 9 bases between. The CDR3 has 12 amino acids. Germline CDR1 and CDR2: MDHEN and SYDVKM.